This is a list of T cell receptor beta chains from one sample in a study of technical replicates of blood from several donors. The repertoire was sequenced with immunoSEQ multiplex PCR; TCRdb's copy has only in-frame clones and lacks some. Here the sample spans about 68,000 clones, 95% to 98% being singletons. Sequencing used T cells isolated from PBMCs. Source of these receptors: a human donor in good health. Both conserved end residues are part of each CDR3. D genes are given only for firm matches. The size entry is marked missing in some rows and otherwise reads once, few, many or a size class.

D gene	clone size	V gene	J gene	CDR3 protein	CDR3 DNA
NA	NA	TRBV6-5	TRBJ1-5	CASRTRAGNQPQHF	TGTGCCAGCAGGACCCGCGCGGGTAATCAGCCCCAGCATTTT
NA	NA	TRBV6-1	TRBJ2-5	CASSGTLGETQYF	TGTGCCAGCAGTGGGACTCTTGGGGAGACCCAGTACTTC
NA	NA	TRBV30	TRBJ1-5	CAASLVGQPQHF	TGTGCTGCATCCCTCGTCGGTCAGCCCCAGCATTTT
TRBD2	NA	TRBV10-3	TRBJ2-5	CAISVRAGEETQYF	TGTGCCATCAGTGTAAGAGCGGGAGAAGAGACCCAGTACTTC
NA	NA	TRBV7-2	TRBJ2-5	CASSSPGIETQYF	TGTGCCAGCAGCTCCCCAGGGATAGAGACCCAGTACTTC
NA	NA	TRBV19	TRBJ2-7	CATSRQGIYEQYF	TGTGCCACCAGCCGGCAGGGGATCTACGAGCAGTACTTC
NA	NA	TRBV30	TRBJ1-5	CAWSVAQPQHF	TGTGCCTGGAGTGTGGCACAGCCCCAGCATTTT
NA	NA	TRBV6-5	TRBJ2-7	CASRLLGDDVEQYF	TGTGCCAGCAGGTTACTCGGGGATGACGTCGAGCAGTACTTC
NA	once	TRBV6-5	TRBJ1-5	CASSSYVRQPQHF	TGTGCCAGCAGTTCTTATGTTCGGCAGCCCCAGCATTTT
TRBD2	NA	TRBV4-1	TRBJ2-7	CASSQDDGEGSNEQYF	TGCGCCAGCAGCCAAGATGATGGGGAGGGCAGCAACGAGCAGTACTTC
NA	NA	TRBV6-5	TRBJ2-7	CASSDQAGYEQYF	TGTGCCAGCAGTGATCAGGCGGGGTACGAGCAGTACTTC
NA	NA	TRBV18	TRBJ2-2	CASSPLTGATGELFF	TGTGCCAGCTCACCGTTGACAGGAGCCACCGGGGAGCTGTTTTTT
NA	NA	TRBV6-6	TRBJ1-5	CASSTGPNQPQHF	TGTGCCAGCAGTACAGGTCCCAATCAGCCCCAGCATTTT
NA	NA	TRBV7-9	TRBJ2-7	CASGWGPHSFYEQYF	TGTGCCAGCGGTTGGGGCCCCCATTCCTTCTACGAGCAGTACTTC
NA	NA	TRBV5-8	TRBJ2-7	CASSLIVQGSYEQYF	TGTGCCAGCAGCTTGATAGTTCAGGGCTCCTACGAGCAGTACTTC
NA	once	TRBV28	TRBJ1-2	CASSLLREDGYTF	TGTGCCAGCAGTTTACTGAGGGAGGATGGCTACACCTTC
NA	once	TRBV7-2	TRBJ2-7	CASSLGLGDGYEQYF	TGTGCCAGCAGCTTAGGACTAGGGGACGGGTACGAGCAGTACTTC
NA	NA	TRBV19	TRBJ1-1	CASSETVNTEAFF	TGTGCCAGTAGTGAGACAGTCAACACTGAAGCTTTCTTT
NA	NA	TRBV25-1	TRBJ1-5	CASSASTARNQPQHF	TGTGCCAGCAGTGCCTCTACAGCCCGCAATCAGCCCCAGCATTTT
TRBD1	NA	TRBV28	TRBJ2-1	CATGTGGYNEQFF	TGTGCTACCGGGACAGGGGGCTACAATGAGCAGTTCTTC
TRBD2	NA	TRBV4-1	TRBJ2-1	CASSQDPGLNYNEQFF	TGCGCCAGCAGCCAAGATCCGGGACTAAACTACAATGAGCAGTTCTTC
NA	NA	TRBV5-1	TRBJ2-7	CASSLAGHDPYEQYF	TGCGCCAGCAGCTTGGCTGGACATGATCCATACGAGCAGTACTTC
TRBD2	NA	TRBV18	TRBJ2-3	CASSPLAGASDTQYF	TGTGCCAGCTCACCTCTAGCGGGAGCATCAGATACGCAGTATTTT
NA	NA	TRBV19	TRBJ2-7	CASSEDISYEQYF	TGTGCCAGTAGTGAGGACATCTCCTACGAGCAGTACTTC
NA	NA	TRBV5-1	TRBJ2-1	CASSLAGWNEQFF	TGCGCCAGCAGCTTGGCAGGATGGAACGAGCAGTTCTTC
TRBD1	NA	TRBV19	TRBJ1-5	CASSINAGQGSQPQHF	TGTGCCAGTAGTATCAATGCGGGACAGGGCTCTCAGCCCCAGCATTTT
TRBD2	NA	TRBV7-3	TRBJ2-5	CASSPSGAGETQYF	TGTGCCAGCAGTCCAAGCGGGGCCGGGGAGACCCAGTACTTC
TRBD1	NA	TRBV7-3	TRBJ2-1	CASSLMDRAGYNEQFF	TGTGCCAGCAGCCTGATGGACAGGGCGGGTTACAATGAGCAGTTCTTC
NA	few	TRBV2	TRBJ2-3	CASSGPYTDTQYF	TGTGCCAGCAGTGGGCCTTACACAGATACGCAGTATTTT
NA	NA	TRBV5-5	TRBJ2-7	CASSFSGTLSYEQYF	TGTGCCAGCAGCTTTTCGGGGACTCTCTCCTACGAGCAGTACTTC
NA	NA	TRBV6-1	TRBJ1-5	CASSRTRNQPQHF	TGTGCCAGCAGTCGGACACGCAATCAGCCCCAGCATTTT
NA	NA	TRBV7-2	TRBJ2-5	CASSLDGSETQYF	TGTGCCAGCAGCTTAGACGGGTCAGAGACCCAGTACTTC
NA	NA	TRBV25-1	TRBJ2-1	CASTPRSSYNEQFF	TGTGCCAGCACCCCACGGAGCTCCTACAATGAGCAGTTCTTC
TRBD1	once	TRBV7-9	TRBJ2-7	CASSLDRRGPGYEQYF	TGTGCCAGCAGCTTAGATCGCAGGGGGCCTGGCTACGAGCAGTACTTC
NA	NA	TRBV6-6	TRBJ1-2	CASSGSGHYGYTF	TGTGCCAGCAGTGGCAGCGGTCACTATGGCTACACCTTC
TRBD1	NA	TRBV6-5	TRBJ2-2	CASSYLTGGHGELFF	TGTGCCAGCAGTTACTTGACAGGGGGCCACGGGGAGCTGTTTTTT
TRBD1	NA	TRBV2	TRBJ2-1	CASSPGQGIDEQFF	TGTGCCAGCAGCCCAGGACAGGGTATCGATGAGCAGTTCTTC
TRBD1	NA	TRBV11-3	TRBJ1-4	CASSQDREVEKLFF	TGTGCCAGCAGCCAAGACAGGGAAGTTGAAAAACTGTTTTTT
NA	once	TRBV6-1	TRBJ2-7	CASSEQGNEQYF	TGTGCCAGCAGTGAACAGGGGAACGAGCAGTACTTC
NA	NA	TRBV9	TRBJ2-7	CASGTGSSYEQYF	TGTGCCAGCGGTACGGGGAGCTCCTACGAGCAGTACTTC
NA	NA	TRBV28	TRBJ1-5	CASVRQSKVRQPQHF	TGTGCCAGCGTTCGACAGAGCAAGGTGAGACAGCCCCAGCATTTT
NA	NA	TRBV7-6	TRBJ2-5	CASSTSRQETQYF	TGTGCCAGCAGCACTAGTCGACAAGAGACCCAGTACTTC
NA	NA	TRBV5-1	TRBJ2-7	CASSLDGTYEQYF	TGCGCCAGCAGCTTGGACGGGACCTACGAGCAGTACTTC
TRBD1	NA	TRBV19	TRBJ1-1	CASSTGQGRTEAFF	TGTGCCAGTAGTACGGGACAGGGAAGGACTGAAGCTTTCTTT
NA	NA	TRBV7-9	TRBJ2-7	CASSQRESHYEQYF	TGTGCCAGCAGCCAGAGGGAGAGCCACTACGAGCAGTACTTC
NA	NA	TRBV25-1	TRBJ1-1	CASHDLGSGATEAFF	TGTGCCAGCCACGACCTCGGGTCTGGGGCCACTGAAGCTTTCTTT
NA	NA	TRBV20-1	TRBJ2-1	CSASPYNEQFF	TGCAGTGCCTCTCCGTACAATGAGCAGTTCTTC
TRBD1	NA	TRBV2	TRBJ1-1	CASSYQGGQSTEAFF	TGTGCCAGCAGTTACCAGGGGGGACAAAGCACTGAAGCTTTCTTT
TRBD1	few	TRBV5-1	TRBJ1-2	CASSLGQVSNYGYTF	TGCGCCAGCAGCTTAGGACAGGTTTCTAACTATGGCTACACCTTC
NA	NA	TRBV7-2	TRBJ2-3	CASSLVGDAGDTQYF	TGTGCCAGCAGCTTAGTAGGCGACGCGGGGGATACGCAGTATTTT
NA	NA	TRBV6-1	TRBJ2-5	CASRRSLQETQYF	TGTGCCAGCAGACGGAGCTTGCAAGAGACCCAGTACTTC
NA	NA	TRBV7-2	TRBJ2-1	CASQRWSDDEQFF	TGTGCCAGCCAGCGGTGGTCAGACGATGAGCAGTTCTTC
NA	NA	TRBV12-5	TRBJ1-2	CASGFEREIYGYTF	TGTGCTAGTGGTTTTGAGCGGGAAATCTATGGCTACACCTTC
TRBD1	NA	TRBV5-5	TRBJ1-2	CASSLDWTGYYGYTF	TGTGCCAGCAGCTTGGATTGGACAGGCTACTATGGCTACACCTTC
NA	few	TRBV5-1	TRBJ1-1	CASSFGENTEAFF	TGCGCCAGCAGCTTCGGGGAGAACACTGAAGCTTTCTTT
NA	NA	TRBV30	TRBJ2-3	CAWTAGFSHHTDTQYF	TGTGCCTGGACAGCTGGGTTTAGCCACCACACAGATACGCAGTATTTT
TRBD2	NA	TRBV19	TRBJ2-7	CASSDSGRAFEQYF	TGTGCCAGTAGTGATAGCGGGAGGGCCTTCGAGCAGTACTTC
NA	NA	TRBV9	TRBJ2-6	CASLSTFGANVLTF	TGTGCCAGCCTTTCTACTTTTGGGGCCAACGTCCTGACTTTC
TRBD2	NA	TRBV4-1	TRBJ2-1	CASSQGLTSGGNNEQFF	TGCGCCAGCAGCCAGGGCCTGACTAGCGGGGGTAACAATGAGCAGTTCTTC